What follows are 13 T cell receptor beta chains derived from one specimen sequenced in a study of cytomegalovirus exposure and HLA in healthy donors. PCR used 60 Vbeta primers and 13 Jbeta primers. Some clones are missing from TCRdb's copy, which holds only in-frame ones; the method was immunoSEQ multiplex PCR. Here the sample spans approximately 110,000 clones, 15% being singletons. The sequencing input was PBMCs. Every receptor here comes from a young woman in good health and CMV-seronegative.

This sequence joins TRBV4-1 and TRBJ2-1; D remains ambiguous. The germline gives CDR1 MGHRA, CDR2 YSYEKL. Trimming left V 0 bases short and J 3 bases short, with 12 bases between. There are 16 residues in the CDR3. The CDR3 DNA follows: TGCGCCAGCAGCCAAGATTTGTCGGAGAACTACAATGAGCAGTTCTTC. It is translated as CASSQDLSENYNEQFF.

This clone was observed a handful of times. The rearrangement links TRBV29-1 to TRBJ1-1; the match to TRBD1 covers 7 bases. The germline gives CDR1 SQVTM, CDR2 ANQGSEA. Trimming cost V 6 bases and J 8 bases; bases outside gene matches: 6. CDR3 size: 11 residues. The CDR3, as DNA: TGCAGCGTGCTACCGGGACAGGAAGCTTTCTTT. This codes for CSVLPGQEAFF.

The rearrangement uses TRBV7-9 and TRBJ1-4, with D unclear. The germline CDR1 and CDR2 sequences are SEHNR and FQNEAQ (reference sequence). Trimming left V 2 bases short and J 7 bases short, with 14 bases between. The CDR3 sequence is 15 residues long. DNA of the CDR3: TGTGCCAGCAGCTTATCGGGGTTTGAGGGTGAAAAACTGTTTTTT. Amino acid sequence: CASSLSGFEGEKLFF.

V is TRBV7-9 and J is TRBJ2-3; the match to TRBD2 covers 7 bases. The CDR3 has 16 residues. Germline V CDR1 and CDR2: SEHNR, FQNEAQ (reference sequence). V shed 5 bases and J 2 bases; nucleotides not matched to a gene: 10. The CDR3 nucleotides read TGTGCCAGCAGCCAAACAGGCGGGAGACCCACAGATACGCAGTATTTT. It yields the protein CASSQTGGRPTDTQYF.

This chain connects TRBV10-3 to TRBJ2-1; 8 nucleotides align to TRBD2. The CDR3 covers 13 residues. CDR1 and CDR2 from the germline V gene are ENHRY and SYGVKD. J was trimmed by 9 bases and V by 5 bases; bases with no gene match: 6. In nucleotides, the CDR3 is TGTGCCATCAGTCGGGAGGCGGGGGGTGAGCAGTTCTTC. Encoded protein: CAISREAGGEQFF.

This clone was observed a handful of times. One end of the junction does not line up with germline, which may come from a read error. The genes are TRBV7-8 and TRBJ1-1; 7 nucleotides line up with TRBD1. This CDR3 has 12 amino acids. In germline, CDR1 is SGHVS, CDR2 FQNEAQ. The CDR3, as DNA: TGTGCCAGCAGCTCAACCGACAGGGAGATCCGATTT. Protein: CASSSTDREIRF.

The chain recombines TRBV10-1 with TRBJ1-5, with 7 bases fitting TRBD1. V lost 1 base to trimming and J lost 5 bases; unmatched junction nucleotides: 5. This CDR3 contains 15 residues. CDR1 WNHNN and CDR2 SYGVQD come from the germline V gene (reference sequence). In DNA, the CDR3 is TGCGCCAGCAGTGAGTTACAGGGGACCGATCAGCCCCAGCATTTT. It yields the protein CASSELQGTDQPQHF.

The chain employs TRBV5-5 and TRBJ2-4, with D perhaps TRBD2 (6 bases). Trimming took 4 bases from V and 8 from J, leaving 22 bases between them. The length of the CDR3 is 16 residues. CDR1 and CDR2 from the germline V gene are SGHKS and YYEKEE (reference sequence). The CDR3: CASSTGAETILDIQYF. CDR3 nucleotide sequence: TGTGCCAGCAGCACGGGAGCGGAGACCATTTTGGACATTCAGTACTTC.

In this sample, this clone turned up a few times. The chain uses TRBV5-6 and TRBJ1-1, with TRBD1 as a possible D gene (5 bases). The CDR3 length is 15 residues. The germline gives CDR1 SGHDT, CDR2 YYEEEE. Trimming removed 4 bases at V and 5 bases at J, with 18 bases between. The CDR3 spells CASSQSVTVTTEAFF. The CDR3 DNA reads TGTGCCAGCAGCCAATCGGTGACAGTGACAACTGAAGCTTTCTTT. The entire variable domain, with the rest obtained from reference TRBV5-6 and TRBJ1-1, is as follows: DAGVTQSPTHLIKTRGQQVTLRCSPKSGHDTVSWYQQALGQGPQFIFQYYEEEERQRGNFPDRFSGHQFPNYSSELNVNALLLGDSALYLCASSQSVTVTTEAFFGQGTRLTVV.

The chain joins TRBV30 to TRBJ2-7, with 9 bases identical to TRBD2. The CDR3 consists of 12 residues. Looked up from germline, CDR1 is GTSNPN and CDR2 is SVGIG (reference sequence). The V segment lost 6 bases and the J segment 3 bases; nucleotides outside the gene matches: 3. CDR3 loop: CACSGRFYEQYF. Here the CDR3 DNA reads TGTGCCTGTAGCGGGAGATTCTACGAGCAGTACTTC.

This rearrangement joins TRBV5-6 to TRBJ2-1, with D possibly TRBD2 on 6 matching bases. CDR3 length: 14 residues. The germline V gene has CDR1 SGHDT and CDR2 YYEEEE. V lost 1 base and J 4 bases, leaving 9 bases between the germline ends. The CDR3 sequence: CASSLSGSYNEQFF. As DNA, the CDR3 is TGTGCCAGCAGCTTGTCCGGGAGTTACAATGAGCAGTTCTTC.

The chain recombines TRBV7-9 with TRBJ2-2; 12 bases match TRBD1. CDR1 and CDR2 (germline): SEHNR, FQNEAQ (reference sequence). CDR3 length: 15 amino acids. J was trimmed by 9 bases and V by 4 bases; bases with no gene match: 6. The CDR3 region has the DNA TGTGCCAGCAGCTGGGGACAGGGGGCCATCCGGGAGCTGTTTTTT. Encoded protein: CASSWGQGAIRELFF.

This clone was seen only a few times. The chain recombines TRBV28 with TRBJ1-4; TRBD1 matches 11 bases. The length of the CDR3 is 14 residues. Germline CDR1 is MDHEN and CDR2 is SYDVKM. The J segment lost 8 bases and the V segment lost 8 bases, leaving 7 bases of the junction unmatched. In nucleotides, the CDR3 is TGTGCCAGCTCGAAGGGGACAGGGGGGGAAAAACTGTTTTTT. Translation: CASSKGTGGEKLFF.